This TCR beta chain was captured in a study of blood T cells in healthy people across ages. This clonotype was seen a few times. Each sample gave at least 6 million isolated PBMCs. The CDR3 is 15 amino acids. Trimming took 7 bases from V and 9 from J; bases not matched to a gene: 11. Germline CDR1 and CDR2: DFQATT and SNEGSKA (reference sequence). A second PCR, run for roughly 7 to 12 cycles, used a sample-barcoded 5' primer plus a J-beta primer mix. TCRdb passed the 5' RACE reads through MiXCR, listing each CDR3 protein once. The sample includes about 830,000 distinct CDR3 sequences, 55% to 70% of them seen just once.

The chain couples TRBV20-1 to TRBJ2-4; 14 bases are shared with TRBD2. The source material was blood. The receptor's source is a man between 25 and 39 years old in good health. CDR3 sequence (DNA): TGCAGTGTCACAAGGACTAGCGGGAGGCGGATCATTCAGTACTTC. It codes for CSVTRTSGRRIIQYF.